This T cell receptor (beta chain) was identified during a study of shared clonotypes between healthy human individuals. The germline gives CDR1 WNHNN, CDR2 SYGVQD (reference sequence). V was pared by 5 bases and J by 7 bases, with 8 bases between. The length of the CDR3 is 11 residues. Profiling relied on immunoSEQ multiplex PCR, and the TCRdb table lists in-frame clones only, not all of them. The sample records roughly 660,000 clones, about 92% being singletons. The chain employs TRBV10-1 and TRBJ1-1; the D is unclear. The sequenced material came from memory CD8+ T cells from PBMCs. The subset: CD45RO+ cells pooled with CCR7-negative TemRA cells. The receptor was derived from a man between 18 and 29 years old in good health. Some clones in this sample may be carry-over from other donors' samples. CDR3 coding DNA: TGCGCCAGCAGTCACGGCGGTGAAGCTTTCTTT. This sequence encodes CASSHGGEAFF.